These 8 T cell receptor beta chains were sequenced from one sample in a study of CD8 T cells in ankylosing spondylitis. Whole-study results and caveats: It appeared that ankylosing spondylitis blood was characterized by a TCR beta motif of several highly homologous variants.

Their target antigens are unknown. TCRdb independently ran MiXCR on the 5' RACE reads; one entry per CDR3 protein. This table has a few hundred thousand distinct CDR3 sequences, about a sixth appearing once. The sequencing input was blood, either unsorted or a sorted T cell fraction (not recorded which). The receptors were sampled from a male donor with ankylosing spondylitis.

This clonotype was detected ten times or more. V usage is TRBV12-3 or TRBV12-4 and J usage is TRBJ2-7, with 12 bases fitting TRBD2. The CDR3 loop spans 15 amino acids. V dropped 4 bases and J dropped 2; count of bases not matched to a gene: 3. The CDR3 reads CASSSGLAGTYEQYF. The CDR3 region has the DNA TGTGCCAGCAGTTCCGGACTAGCGGGGACCTACGAGCAGTACTTC.

This clonotype was seen only a few times. The chain has TRBV9 and TRBJ2-3; D may be TRBD2 (6 bases). Germline CDR1 and CDR2: SGDLS and YYNGEE. V lost 1 base, J lost 0 bases, and 12 bases lay in between. This CDR3 is built from 16 residues. CDR3 in amino acids: CASSVLEGISTDTQYF. CDR3 nucleotides: TGTGCCAGCAGCGTATTGGAGGGTATCAGCACAGATACGCAGTATTTT.

The CDR3 DNA reads TGCAGTGCTAGAGATCTAGGCCGGACTACAACCTACGAGCAGTACTTC. This encodes CSARDLGRTTTYEQYF. V and J are TRBV20-1 and TRBJ2-7; the D gene is possibly TRBD2 (6 bases). The germline CDR1 and CDR2 sequences are DFQATT and SNEGSKA (reference sequence). V lost 0 bases and J lost 2, with 17 bases in between. The CDR3 has 16 residues.

The chain carries TRBV5-4 and TRBJ2-3; 8 nucleotides align to TRBD2. Looked up from germline, CDR1 is SGHNT and CDR2 is YYREEE (reference sequence). The CDR3 covers 17 residues. Unmatched junction bases numbered 13, after V lost 2 bases and J lost 5 bases. CDR3 sequence reads: CASSLFSGGSLRDTQYF. CDR3 in DNA: TGTGCCAGCAGCTTATTCAGCGGGGGTTCCCTAAGAGATACGCAGTATTTT. Full variable domain (missing parts from reference TRBV5-4 and TRBJ2-3): ETGVTQSPTHLIKTRGQQVTLRCSSQSGHNTVSWYQQALGQGPQFIFQYYREEENGRGNFPPRFSGLQFPNYSSELNVNALELDDSALYLCASSLFSGGSLRDTQYFGPGTRLTVL.

The J gene is TRBJ1-5, the V gene TRBV7-2; possible D gene TRBD1, 5 bases. Trimming shortened V by 1 base and J by 6 bases, and 10 bases separated the two germline ends. Germline values: CDR1 SGHTA, CDR2 FQGNSA. CDR3 length: 14 residues. The CDR3 DNA reads TGTGCCAGCAGCTTAGAACCGGGGGGTCAGCCCCAGCATTTT. It is translated as CASSLEPGGQPQHF.

The rearrangement joins TRBV15 to TRBJ2-1; 7 positions agree with TRBD2. With V trimmed by 3 bases and J by 10 bases, 9 bases remained unmatched. The CDR3 has 14 residues. From germline, CDR1 is LNHNV and CDR2 YYDKDF (reference sequence). The CDR3 coding sequence is TGTGCCACCAGCAGTTGGGACTCCGGGAGGGAGCAGTTCTTC. Its protein product is CATSSWDSGREQFF.

This chain's CDR3 is CASSTGTSGRYEQYF. CDR3 coding DNA: TGTGCCAGCAGCACAGGGACTAGCGGGAGATATGAGCAGTACTTC. This chain connects TRBV7-9 to TRBJ2-7, with 14 bases identical to TRBD2. Germline V gene sequence: CDR1 SEHNR, CDR2 FQNEAQ (reference sequence). The J segment lost 7 bases and the V segment lost 5 bases, leaving 7 bases of the junction unmatched. The CDR3 runs to 15 residues.

The chain is built from TRBV7-9 and TRBJ2-1; D is unclear. V gave up 5 bases and J gave up 1 base, with 18 bases separating them. This CDR3 contains 17 residues. The germline gives CDR1 SEHNR, CDR2 FQNEAQ (reference sequence). The CDR3 sequence is CASSPGEVSLSYNEQFF. For the CDR3, the DNA is TGTGCCAGCAGCCCCGGAGAAGTTTCGCTTTCCTACAATGAGCAGTTCTTC.